These T cell receptor beta chains were read from a single sample in a study of T cell changes during pregnancy in multiple sclerosis. Data came from immunoSEQ multiplex PCR; TCRdb stores just in-frame clones and leaves some out. Of tens of thousands of clones in the sample, around 92% were seen once. This specimen was peripheral blood, taken before pregnancy. The receptor set was obtained from a female donor with multiple sclerosis, enrolled in a pregnancy study. Each CDR3 is given with its conserved first and last residue. The D gene is left open where the match is weak. Clone size is not always given. Where it is, it says once, few, many or a class for expanded clones.

J	V	size	D	DNA	CDR3
TRBJ1-5	TRBV2	NA	NA	TGTGCCAGCAGTCCCGACAGCGCCGGGGGGCCCCAGCATTTT	CASSPDSAGGPQHF
TRBJ1-5	TRBV19	NA	NA	TGTGCCAGTACCCGGACACCCTATAGCAATCAGCCCCAGCATTTT	CASTRTPYSNQPQHF
TRBJ2-2	TRBV6-5	NA	NA	TGTGCCAGCAGTTACTCGATTGTTGCAGGGACCGGGGAGCTGTTTTTT	CASSYSIVAGTGELFF
TRBJ2-1	TRBV7-3	NA	TRBD2	TGTGCCAGCCAGAGTTTAGCGGGCCAGGACAATGAGCAGTTCTTC	CASQSLAGQDNEQFF
TRBJ2-7	TRBV2	NA	TRBD1	TGTGCCAGCCTACCGAGACAGGGGTCCCACGAGCAGTACTTC	CASLPRQGSHEQYF
TRBJ1-2	TRBV7-6	NA	NA	TGTGCCAGCAGCTATAAGACAAATGGCTACACCTTC	CASSYKTNGYTF
TRBJ2-5	TRBV4-2	NA	TRBD2	TGTGCCAGCAGCCAAGATGGCGGGAGGGCCTTGGAGACCCAGTACTTC	CASSQDGGRALETQYF
TRBJ2-3	TRBV19	once	TRBD2	TGTGCCAGTACCCCGGGGGGAGCGGGAAGACTCACAGATACGCAGTATTTT	CASTPGGAGRLTDTQYF
TRBJ2-3	TRBV28	NA	NA	TGTGCCAGCAGTTCCGGGTTCACAGATACGCAGTATTTT	CASSSGFTDTQYF
TRBJ1-5	TRBV2	NA	NA	TGTGCCAGCAGTTCCGACAGGCCCAGCAATCAGCCCCAGCATTTT	CASSSDRPSNQPQHF
TRBJ1-5	TRBV28	NA	TRBD1	TGTGCCAGCAGTTTCGACAGGGGAGGCAATCAGCCCCAGCATTTT	CASSFDRGGNQPQHF
TRBJ2-3	TRBV25-1	NA	TRBD2	TGTGCCAGCAATACCGGGCTAGCGGGCACAGATACGCAGTATTTT	CASNTGLAGTDTQYF
TRBJ2-3	TRBV6-5	NA	NA	TGTGCCAGCAGATCCGGGAGCCACACAGATACGCAGTATTTT	CASRSGSHTDTQYF